These 16 T cell receptor beta chains were sequenced from one sample in a study of Ad26.COV2.S vaccination and SARS-CoV-2 variants. Indicated treatment: roughly 18 received Ad26.COV2.S at low or high dose, single or two shots; 5 received placebo; per-sample allocation not given. Day 63 after the first injection of vaccine or placebo was the sampling time. Here immunoSEQ multiplex PCR was the method, and the copy in TCRdb shows in-frame clones only, minus some. The sample carries fewer than 600,000 clones, about 89% recorded once. The specimen was peripheral blood, collected in a trial of Ad26.COV2.S vaccine versus placebo. The receptors shown here come from a person between 18 and 65 years old who received the Ad26.COV2.S COVID-19 vaccine or a placebo.

This clone was recorded only once. The chain joins TRBV28 to TRBJ2-7, with 7 bases that match TRBD2. This CDR3 has 14 residues. J was trimmed by 5 bases and V by 2 bases; bases with no gene match: 6. Germline-derived CDR1 and CDR2 are MDHEN and SYDVKM. The CDR3 DNA reads as TGTGCCAGCAGTTTAGCGGGAGAACGGCACGAGCAGTACTTC. Translated: CASSLAGERHEQYF.

The gene calls are TRBV24-1 and TRBJ1-2; D remains unclear. Germline CDR1 and CDR2: KGHDR and SFDVKD. V lost 7 bases to trimming and J lost 4 bases, with 21 bases between them. The CDR3 spans 16 residues. CDR3 in amino acids: CATRKTAGGRSYGYTF. CDR3 coding DNA: TGTGCCACCAGAAAGACGGCAGGAGGACGGTCCTATGGCTACACCTTC.

This rearrangement joins TRBV7-9 to TRBJ1-4; TRBD1 matches at 9 bases. CDR1 SEHNR and CDR2 FQNEAQ come from the germline V gene (reference sequence). V was clipped by 5 bases and J by 7 bases; unmatched bases: 8. This CDR3 spans 15 amino acids. The CDR3 is CASSPPGQGLEKLFF. The CDR3 DNA is TGTGCCAGCAGCCCCCCGGGACAGGGTCTTGAAAAACTGTTTTTT.

V gene TRBV7-6 combines with J gene TRBJ2-1; 8 bases match TRBD2. Germline assignment: CDR1 SGHVS and CDR2 FNYEAQ. CDR3 length: 13 residues. With 4 bases clipped from V and 9 bases from J, the junction kept 5 bases outside the gene matches. CDR3 protein: CASSSGLVGEQFF. The CDR3 bases are TGTGCCAGCAGCTCGGGACTAGTCGGTGAGCAGTTCTTC.

The rearrangement links TRBV5-1 to TRBJ2-3; D gene unclear. The CDR3 totals 14 residues. V lost 2 bases to trimming and J lost 4 bases, with 11 bases between them. Germline CDR1 and CDR2: SGHRS and YFSETQ. CDR3 in DNA: TGCGCCAGCAGCTTAGGTAGAGGTCCAGATACGCAGTATTTT. This sequence encodes CASSLGRGPDTQYF.

V usage is TRBV29-1 and J usage is TRBJ2-3; D is perhaps TRBD1 (7 bases). This CDR3 comprises 14 residues. The germline CDR1 and CDR2 sequences are SQVTM and ANQGSEA. Trimming stripped 3 bases from V and 0 bases from J, with 10 bases between. DNA of the CDR3: TGCAGCGTTGAGGAGGGGGCGAGCACAGATACGCAGTATTTT. Protein sequence: CSVEEGASTDTQYF.

This clone came up once. The V gene is TRBV10-3, the J gene TRBJ2-7; D is tentatively TRBD1 or TRBD2 (5 bases each). This CDR3 comprises 15 residues. Germline CDR1 and CDR2: ENHRY and SYGVKD. Trimming pared 10 bases from V and 1 base from J, leaving 20 bases between. The CDR3 sequence: CATTPRGPQSYEQYF. The CDR3 DNA reads TGTGCCACCACTCCCCGGGGCCCGCAATCCTACGAGCAGTACTTC.

The chain is built from TRBV27 and TRBJ2-1; possibly TRBD2 for D (6 bases). Trimming pared 5 bases from V and 6 bases from J, leaving 11 bases between. Germline V lookup: CDR1 MNHEY, CDR2 SMNVEV (reference sequence). This CDR3 spans 13 amino acids. CDR3 sequence reads: CASSRAGTNEQFF. DNA of the CDR3: TGTGCCAGCAGTCGGGCGGGAACCAATGAGCAGTTCTTC.

This clone has only a few counts. The genes are TRBV19 and TRBJ1-5, with no clear D. This CDR3 has 13 amino acids. V was clipped by 2 bases and J by 10 bases, with 12 bases between them. CDR1 and CDR2 (germline): LNHDA, SQIVND (reference sequence). The CDR3 DNA is TGTGCCAGTAGTATAACATCGGATTCTCCCCAGCATTTT. Translated, it gives CASSITSDSPQHF.

This chain joins TRBV30 and TRBJ2-1, with D uncertain. This CDR3 spans 14 amino acids. V lost 0 bases and J lost 8, with 14 bases in between. The germline gives CDR1 GTSNPN, CDR2 SVGIG (reference sequence). CDR3 bases: TGTGCCTGGAGTGTCGGACCGGGTGCGGATGAGCAGTTCTTC. It specifies CAWSVGPGADEQFF.

The chain is built from TRBV19 and TRBJ1-1; possibly TRBD1 for D (5 bases). CDR1 is LNHDA, CDR2 SQIVND, per germline (reference sequence). The V end lost 7 bases, the J end lost 1 base, and 16 bases lay between the germline ends. The CDR3 contains 15 residues. CDR3 region: CASNFGLTGNTEAFF. In DNA, the CDR3 is TGTGCCAGTAACTTTGGGCTTACAGGGAACACTGAAGCTTTCTTT.

The chain uses TRBV7-9 and TRBJ1-1; 7 positions match TRBD1. Germline trimming cut 8 bases from V and 9 bases from J; bases unmatched to any gene: 12. Germline assignment: CDR1 SEHNR and CDR2 FQNEAQ (reference sequence). The CDR3 spans 13 residues. The CDR3 region is CASLYRGATKAFF. The CDR3 DNA sequence: TGTGCCAGCCTCTACAGGGGTGCTACTAAAGCTTTCTTT.

The V gene is TRBV27, the J gene TRBJ2-7, with TRBD2 matching over 9 bases. CDR3 length: 17 amino acids. Germline V gene data show CDR1 as MNHEY and CDR2 as SMNVEV (reference sequence). V trimming: 1 base; J trimming: 0 bases; junction bases outside the gene matches: 7. CDR3 coding DNA: TGTGCCAGCAGTTTATTTAGCGGGAGTGCCAACTCCTACGAGCAGTACTTC. Its protein is CASSLFSGSANSYEQYF.

The gene calls are TRBV6-2 or TRBV6-3 and TRBJ1-6; no reliable D call. CDR1 MNHEY and CDR2 SVGEGT come from the germline V gene. Deletions cut 2 bases from V and 7 bases from J, with 6 bases between. This CDR3 spans 13 amino acids. The CDR3 loop reads CASSYQENSPLHF. CDR3 DNA: TGTGCCAGCAGTTACCAAGAGAATTCACCCCTCCACTTT.

This chain joins TRBV7-8 and TRBJ2-1; no clear D gene. The CDR3 has 15 residues. V gave up 6 bases and J gave up 5 bases, with 17 bases separating them. Germline CDR1 reads SGHVS; CDR2 reads FQNEAQ. This chain's CDR3 is CASSPAPSRNNEQFF. In nucleotides, the CDR3 is TGTGCCAGCAGTCCAGCCCCATCTAGAAACAATGAGCAGTTCTTC.

The chain recombines TRBV6-5 with TRBJ2-7; D is unresolved. Germline loops: CDR1 MNHEY, CDR2 SVGAGI. V gave up 7 bases and J gave up 2 bases, with 12 bases separating them. CDR3 length: 13 amino acids. CDR3 nucleotide sequence: TGTGCCAGCAAAAGCGTAGTCACCTACGAGCAGTACTTC. It translates to CASKSVVTYEQYF.